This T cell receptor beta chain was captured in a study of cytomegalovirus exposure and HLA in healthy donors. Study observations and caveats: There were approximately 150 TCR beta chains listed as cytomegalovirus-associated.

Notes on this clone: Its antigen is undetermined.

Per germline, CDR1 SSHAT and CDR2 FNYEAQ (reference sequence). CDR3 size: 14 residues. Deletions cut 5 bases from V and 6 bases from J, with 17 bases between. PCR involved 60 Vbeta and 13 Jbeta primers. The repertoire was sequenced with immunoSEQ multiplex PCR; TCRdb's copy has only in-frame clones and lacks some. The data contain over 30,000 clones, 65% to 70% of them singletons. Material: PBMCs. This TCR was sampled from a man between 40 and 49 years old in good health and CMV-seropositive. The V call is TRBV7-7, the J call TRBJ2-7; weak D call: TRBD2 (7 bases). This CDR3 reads CASSEGRGGSEQYF. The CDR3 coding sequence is TGTGCCAGCAGCGAGGGGAGGGGGGGGAGCGAGCAGTACTTC.